A selection of T cell receptor beta chains follows, all from one sample in a study of identical twins. TCRdb reprocessed the 5' RACE reads with MiXCR, giving one entry per CDR3 protein. The sample consists of around 250,000 distinct CDR3 sequences, 5.5% to 7.5% of them appearing once. This sample was shared with a second study, whose subject was T cells expressing NK-cell markers.

The sequencing sample was made of CD8+ T cells sorted from blood. The receptors here all came from a woman under 30 in good health. Both conserved end residues are part of each CDR3. A D gene is named only where the DNA matches it firmly. Clone sizes are given selectively: once, few, many, or a class where the clone is expanded.

V	J	D	size	CDR3	DNA
TRBV7-2	TRBJ2-2	TRBD2	-	CASSLPRTSGGVRELFF	TGTGCCAGCAGCTTACCCCGGACTAGCGGGGGTGTCCGGGAGCTGTTTTTT
TRBV12-3/TRBV12-4	TRBJ2-7	TRBD2	many	CASSWGGLGYEQYF	TGTGCCAGCAGTTGGGGGGGACTAGGCTACGAGCAGTACTTC
TRBV29-1	TRBJ2-7	-	-	CSVKSGRTYEQYF	TGCAGCGTTAAATCGGGACGGACCTACGAGCAGTACTTC
TRBV5-8	TRBJ2-1	TRBD2	-	CASSYRTSGTSYNEQFF	TGTGCCAGCAGCTATAGAACTAGCGGTACCTCCTACAATGAGCAGTTCTTC
TRBV7-6	TRBJ2-7	TRBD1	many	CASSYRDSSYEQYF	TGTGCCAGCAGCTACCGGGACAGTTCCTACGAGCAGTACTTC
TRBV2	TRBJ2-1	TRBD2	few	CASSEALRTSGAYNEQFF	TGTGCCAGCAGTGAAGCGCTTCGGACTAGCGGAGCCTACAATGAGCAGTTCTTC
TRBV4-3	TRBJ1-1	TRBD1	-	CASSQDRGPNTEAFF	TGCGCCAGCAGCCAAGACAGGGGGCCGAACACTGAAGCTTTCTTT
TRBV20-1	TRBJ2-7	TRBD2	-	CSATPGGAYEQYF	TGCAGTGCTACCCCGGGAGGAGCCTACGAGCAGTACTTC
TRBV7-6	TRBJ1-5	-	-	CASSPGPTGPQHF	TGTGCCAGCAGCCCGGGCCCTACGGGGCCCCAGCATTTT
TRBV12-3/TRBV12-4	TRBJ1-2	-	few	CASSFGPAVERTF	TGTGCCAGCAGTTTTGGCCCCGCGGTCGAGAGGACCTTC
TRBV12-3/TRBV12-4	TRBJ2-7	-	few	CASSFQVYEQYF	TGTGCCAGCAGTTTCCAAGTCTACGAGCAGTACTTC
TRBV29-1	TRBJ1-1	-	-	CSVQDTEAFF	TGCAGCGTGCAGGACACTGAAGCTTTCTTT
TRBV4-3	TRBJ2-7	TRBD2	many	CASSRGLAAYEQYF	TGCGCCAGCAGCCGCGGGCTAGCGGCCTACGAGCAGTACTTC
TRBV2	TRBJ1-3	TRBD1	-	CARQDRSSGNTIYF	TGTGCCAGACAGGACAGGTCCTCTGGAAACACCATATATTTT
TRBV10-2	TRBJ2-7	-	few	CASSESEQGADEQYF	TGCGCCAGCAGTGAGTCGGAGCAGGGCGCCGACGAGCAGTACTTC
TRBV2	TRBJ1-1	-	-	CASSVDTNFEAFF	TGTGCCAGCAGTGTTGACACAAACTTTGAAGCTTTCTTT
TRBV25-1	TRBJ2-1	-	few	CASGENEQFF	TGTGCCAGCGGAGAAAATGAGCAGTTCTTC
TRBV11-3	TRBJ2-5	TRBD2	few	CASSPYSGDLQETQYF	TGTGCCAGCAGCCCATATAGCGGGGACCTCCAAGAGACCCAGTACTTC
TRBV7-6	TRBJ2-7	TRBD2	-	CASSSISGGAGEQYF	TGTGCCAGCAGCTCGATCAGCGGGGGGGCCGGCGAGCAGTACTTC
TRBV6-2/TRBV6-3	TRBJ2-1	-	few	CASSYPTVNEQFF	TGTGCCAGCAGTTACCCCACTGTGAATGAGCAGTTCTTC
TRBV6-1	TRBJ2-5	TRBD2	many	CASNRLAGGLETQYF	TGTGCCAGCAATCGACTAGCGGGAGGGCTGGAGACCCAGTACTTC
TRBV2	TRBJ1-3	-	-	CASSEFLPRNTIYF	TGTGCCAGCAGTGAGTTTCTCCCCCGAAACACCATATATTTT
TRBV14	TRBJ2-7	TRBD1	few	CASSPGTGFEQYF	TGTGCCAGCAGCCCCGGGACAGGGTTCGAGCAGTACTTC
TRBV12-3/TRBV12-4	TRBJ2-7	-	few	CATRPGAGEQYF	TGTGCCACCCGCCCGGGGGCGGGGGAGCAGTACTTC
TRBV6-2/TRBV6-3	TRBJ2-7	TRBD2	many	CASRDGTRGTYEQYF	TGTGCCAGCAGGGACGGGACTAGGGGAACCTACGAGCAGTACTTC
TRBV2	TRBJ1-5	TRBD1	-	CASSGKGTVYSNQPQHF	TGTGCCAGCAGTGGCAAGGGGACAGTATATAGCAATCAGCCCCAGCATTTT
TRBV11-2	TRBJ2-7	-	-	CASSSLDEYSYEQYF	TGTGCCAGCAGCTCCCTAGATGAATACAGCTACGAGCAGTACTTC
TRBV13	TRBJ2-1	-	few	CASSLTRDSDNEQFF	TGTGCCAGCAGCCTCACCCGGGACTCCGACAATGAGCAGTTCTTC
TRBV27	TRBJ2-5	-	-	CASSTPGETQYF	TGTGCCAGCAGTACTCCTGGGGAGACCCAGTACTTC
TRBV9	TRBJ2-5	TRBD2	few	CASSALAGGHETQYF	TGTGCCAGCAGCGCACTAGCGGGGGGGCATGAGACCCAGTACTTC
TRBV27	TRBJ2-5	-	-	CASGRGSQYF	TGTGCCAGCGGGCGCGGATCCCAGTACTTC
TRBV12-3/TRBV12-4	TRBJ2-7	-	many	CASSLTGTYEQYF	TGTGCCAGCAGTTTAACGGGAACCTACGAGCAGTACTTC
TRBV7-9	TRBJ2-1	-	few	CASSFGETPEQFF	TGTGCCAGCAGCTTCGGGGAAACTCCTGAGCAGTTCTTC
TRBV2	TRBJ2-4	TRBD1	many	CASLLRDRGVYIQYF	TGTGCCAGCCTACTTCGAGACAGGGGAGTGTACATTCAGTACTTC
TRBV29-1	TRBJ1-2	-	few	CSVEWTAALGYTF	TGCAGCGTTGAATGGACAGCGGCTTTGGGCTACACCTTC
TRBV12-3/TRBV12-4	TRBJ2-1	-	-	CASSLETHSYNEQFF	TGTGCCAGCAGTTTAGAAACCCACTCCTACAATGAGCAGTTCTTC
TRBV6-2/TRBV6-3	TRBJ2-1	TRBD2	few	CASSRLPRLATRNEQFF	TGTGCCAGCAGTCGCCTCCCTCGACTAGCAACGAGGAATGAGCAGTTCTTC
TRBV12-3/TRBV12-4	TRBJ2-3	-	many	CASSYGPSVADTQYF	TGTGCCAGCAGTTACGGGCCCAGCGTGGCAGATACGCAGTATTTT
TRBV7-9	TRBJ2-7	-	many	CASSGGLSYEQYF	TGTGCCAGCAGCGGGGGCCTCTCCTACGAGCAGTACTTC